The T cell receptor beta chain under discussion was sequenced for a study of blood T cells in healthy people across ages. Total RNA extracted from each sample amounted to at least 6 micrograms. The authors ran a second PCR of about 7 to 11 cycles using a sample-barcoded 5' primer and a J-beta primer mix. Template switching added a 12-random-nucleotide identifier to every cDNA molecule. Via MiXCR, TCRdb re-called the 5' RACE reads, giving one row per CDR3 protein. The sample records 780,000 or so distinct CDR3 sequences, roughly 25% being singletons. These data also formed part of another study, on T cells of mothers and their children. That work adds: Normalized overlap was always slightly, never significantly, higher in related than unrelated mother-child pairs.

What was sequenced was blood. The clonotype originates from a boy younger than 18 in good health.

The CDR3, as DNA: TGCAGTGTCCAGCCCGCGGCGGATGAGCAGTTCTTC. This sequence encodes CSVQPAADEQFF. V gene TRBV20-1 combines with J gene TRBJ2-5, with D hard to call. Judging by the DNA end, TRBJ2-1 fits better; the J call may be wrong. Germline CDR1 DFQATT, CDR2 SNEGSKA (reference sequence). The CDR3 totals 12 residues.